The 15 T cell receptor beta chains below come from one sample, sequenced in a study of blood T cell repertoires in COVID-19. The repertoire was sequenced with immunoSEQ multiplex PCR; TCRdb's copy has only in-frame clones and lacks some. This table holds about 72,000 clones, 82% found once. The sample comprised peripheral blood. Receptor source: a human donor in a cohort sampled during active COVID-19.

The chain couples TRBV6-2 or TRBV6-3 to TRBJ1-2, with 7 bases matching TRBD1. The CDR3 runs 16 residues. Germline-derived CDR1 and CDR2 are MNHEY and SVGEGT. The ends lost 4 bases at V and 5 bases at J; junction bases unmatched: 13. The CDR3 DNA reads as TGTGCCAGCAGTTCCCCCCCGGGCAGGGGGGAGTATGGCTACACCTTC. Translating gives CASSSPPGRGEYGYTF.

This clone was seen a few times. The chain links TRBV7-9 to TRBJ2-7; tentative D call: TRBD2 (5 bases). Per germline, CDR1 SEHNR and CDR2 FQNEAQ (reference sequence). CDR3 size: 14 residues. The V end lost 5 bases, the J end lost 6 bases, and 17 bases lay between the germline ends. CDR3 amino acids: CASSPSGSGAEQYF. CDR3 sequence (DNA): TGTGCCAGCAGCCCCTCTGGCAGCGGAGCCGAGCAGTACTTC.

The chain couples TRBV7-8 to TRBJ2-3; D is perhaps TRBD1 (6 bases). Trimming removed 1 base at V and 6 bases at J, with 14 bases between. The V gene's germline CDR1 is SGHVS and CDR2 FQNEAQ. The CDR3 has 15 residues. The CDR3 loop is CASSLVETGGDTQYF. CDR3 sequence (DNA): TGTGCCAGCAGCTTAGTTGAGACAGGTGGGGATACGCAGTATTTT.

The V and J genes are TRBV29-1 and TRBJ2-7; perhaps TRBD2 as D (5 bases). Trimming pared 4 bases from V and 10 bases from J, leaving 14 bases between. CDR3 size: 11 residues. Looked up from germline, CDR1 is SQVTM and CDR2 is ANQGSEA. CDR3 region: CSVGSVRGQYF. The CDR3 DNA follows: TGCAGCGTTGGCTCCGTCCGGGGACAGTACTTC.

The CDR3 DNA reads as TGTGCCAGCTCACCAAACTCCAGGGGGACCTATGGCTACACCTTC. This encodes CASSPNSRGTYGYTF. The V gene is TRBV18, the J gene TRBJ1-2, with 7 nucleotides matching TRBD1. The J segment lost 4 bases and the V segment lost 2 bases, leaving 7 bases of the junction unmatched. CDR1 is KGHSH and CDR2 is LQKENI in the germline V gene. The CDR3 totals 15 residues.

The chain is built from TRBV30 and TRBJ2-1; D may be TRBD2 (5 bases). Trimming took 0 bases from V and 9 from J, leaving 12 bases between them. The CDR3 has 13 residues. The germline gives CDR1 GTSNPN, CDR2 SVGIG (reference sequence). CDR3 protein: CAWSVRGNGEQFF. For the CDR3, the DNA is TGTGCCTGGAGTGTACGAGGGAACGGTGAGCAGTTCTTC.

The genes are TRBV28 and TRBJ1-6, with 10 positions matching TRBD1. Looked up from germline, CDR1 is MDHEN and CDR2 is SYDVKM. V was clipped by 3 bases and J by 6 bases; unmatched bases: 5. The CDR3 spans 16 residues. CDR3 DNA sequence: TGTGCCAGCAGTTTGCTCGACAGGGGGCTTAATTCACCCCTCCACTTT. Translation gives CASSLLDRGLNSPLHF.

The genes are TRBV10-3 and TRBJ1-4; 9 bases are a match to TRBD1. Losses at the gene ends were 3 bases for V and 8 bases for J; bases not matched to a gene: 4. The germline gives CDR1 ENHRY, CDR2 SYGVKD. This CDR3 has 14 residues. DNA of the CDR3: TGTGCCATCAGTGACCCGGGACAGGGCGAAAAACTGTTTTTT. Amino acids: CAISDPGQGEKLFF.

The gene calls are TRBV7-9 and TRBJ1-2; D is possibly TRBD1 (5 bases). The germline V gene has CDR1 SEHNR and CDR2 FQNEAQ (reference sequence). CDR3 length equals 16 residues. Deletions cut 1 base from V and 0 bases from J, with 12 bases between. The CDR3 DNA reads TGTGCCAGCAGCTTAGTAGGAGGGGTAGCTAACTATGGCTACACCTTC. This encodes CASSLVGGVANYGYTF.

The chain carries TRBV11-2 and TRBJ1-2; D remains ambiguous. CDR3 length: 12 amino acids. Germline V gene lookup returns CDR1 SGHAT and CDR2 FQNNGV. With 5 bases removed from V and 5 bases from J, the gap between germline ends came to 9 bases. This chain's CDR3 is CASSLGHYGYTF. The DNA of the CDR3 is TGTGCCAGCAGCCTAGGTCATTATGGCTACACCTTC.

CDR3 region: CSVTTGATTDTQYF. The CDR3 DNA is TGCAGCGTGACGACAGGAGCCACCACAGATACGCAGTATTTT. The rearrangement joins TRBV29-1 to TRBJ2-3; possible D gene TRBD1, 6 bases. The germline V gene has CDR1 SQVTM and CDR2 ANQGSEA. This CDR3 has 14 residues. V was shortened by 6 bases and J by 2 bases, with 15 bases between the two germline ends.

There are a few counts of this clone. CDR3 nucleotides: TGTGCCAGCAGTTTACAGGGGCGGAGGGCTTTCTTT. Its translation: CASSLQGRRAFF. The J gene is TRBJ1-1, the V gene TRBV12-3 or TRBV12-4; TRBD1 might be the D (6 bases). Trimming removed 2 bases from V and 11 bases from J, with 12 bases in between. This CDR3 comprises 12 residues.

This chain connects TRBV18 to TRBJ2-7; 7 nucleotides match TRBD1. V dropped 6 bases and J dropped 0; count of bases not matched to a gene: 2. There are 13 residues in the CDR3. CDR1 KGHSH and CDR2 LQKENI come from the germline V gene. CDR3 nucleotide sequence: TGTGCCAGCTCCCGGGACAGCTCCTACGAGCAGTACTTC. This translates into CASSRDSSYEQYF.

V and J are TRBV27 and TRBJ2-7; TRBD2 matches 9 bases. The CDR3 has 15 residues. In germline, CDR1 is MNHEY, CDR2 SMNVEV (reference sequence). V lost 6 bases and J lost 4; bases outside the gene matches: 10. The chain's CDR3 is CASRASGASTYEQYF. The CDR3 DNA reads TGTGCCAGCAGAGCTAGCGGGGCCAGTACGTACGAGCAGTACTTC.

This chain joins TRBV7-6 and TRBJ1-1; D is possibly TRBD1 (6 bases). Germline-derived CDR1 and CDR2 are SGHVS and FNYEAQ. Trimming took off 3 bases at V and 5 bases at J, with 19 bases between the two ends. The CDR3 is 16 amino acids. The CDR3 DNA follows: TGTGCCAGCAGCTTCCGGGACACTCACCAAAAGACTGAAGCTTTCTTT. The encoded protein is CASSFRDTHQKTEAFF.